This paragraph reports one TCR beta chain. Germline V gene lookup returns CDR1 MDHEN and CDR2 SYDVKM. Trimming stripped 0 bases from V and 10 bases from J, with 13 bases between. CDR3 size: 15 residues. The source of the sample is a study of early T cells in non-severe SARS-CoV-2 infection. Unique molecular identifiers were attached to individual cDNA molecules. TCRdb independently ran MiXCR on the 5' RACE reads; one entry per CDR3 protein. The table shows just under 85,000 distinct CDR3 sequences, with about 10% occurring only once. This receptor was obtained from an adult who was a healthcare worker with PCR-confirmed SARS-CoV-2 infection or an uninfected control (not recorded which). The sequences come from whole blood, collected at baseline. V usage is TRBV28 and J usage is TRBJ1-6, with D uncertain. In DNA, the CDR3 is TGTGCCAGCAGTTTATGGACCGCGGTTAGGTCACCCCTCCACTTT. Translation: CASSLWTAVRSPLHF. The variable domain in full, completed from reference TRBV28 and TRBJ1-6, reads DVKVTQSSRYLVKRTGEKVFLECVQDMDHENMFWYRQDPGLGLRLIYFSYDVKMKEKGDIPEGYSVSREKKERFSLILESASTNQTSMYLCASSLWTAVRSPLHFGNGTRLTVT.